This TCR beta chain was sequenced during a study of T cell responses to AZD1222 COVID-19 vaccine. Study-level results: It should be noted that donors were predominantly white British and more often female, and clonal diversity was possibly underestimated. Sampling captured repertoires only after the peak T cell response.

With respect to this clone: The antigen is unknown.

The data were produced by immunoSEQ multiplex PCR, yet TCRdb's version contains in-frame clones alone and is incomplete. The table records 140,000 or so clones, roughly 84% of them present only once. Whether given at about 4 or about 12 weeks, second doses were pooled. This receptor was identified in an adult who received the AZD1222 COVID-19 vaccine. Sequenced material: peripheral blood, taken 28 days after the second AZD1222 dose.

The CDR3 here is CASSEWFGRSGTGELFF. CDR3 in DNA: TGTGCCAGCAGTGAATGGTTCGGGCGGTCGGGCACCGGGGAGCTGTTTTTT. The chain has TRBV25-1 and TRBJ2-2; D remains unclear. V dropped 1 base and J dropped 4 bases, with 16 bases sitting between them. The germline CDR1 and CDR2 sequences are MGHDK and SYGVNS. This CDR3 region has 17 residues. The variable domain in full, with the rest retrieved from reference TRBV25-1 and TRBJ2-2, is EADIYQTPRYLVIGTGKKITLECSQTMGHDKMYWYQQDPGMELHLIHYSYGVNSTEKGDLSSESTVSRIRTEHFPLTLESARPSHTSQYLCASSEWFGRSGTGELFFGEGSRLTVL.